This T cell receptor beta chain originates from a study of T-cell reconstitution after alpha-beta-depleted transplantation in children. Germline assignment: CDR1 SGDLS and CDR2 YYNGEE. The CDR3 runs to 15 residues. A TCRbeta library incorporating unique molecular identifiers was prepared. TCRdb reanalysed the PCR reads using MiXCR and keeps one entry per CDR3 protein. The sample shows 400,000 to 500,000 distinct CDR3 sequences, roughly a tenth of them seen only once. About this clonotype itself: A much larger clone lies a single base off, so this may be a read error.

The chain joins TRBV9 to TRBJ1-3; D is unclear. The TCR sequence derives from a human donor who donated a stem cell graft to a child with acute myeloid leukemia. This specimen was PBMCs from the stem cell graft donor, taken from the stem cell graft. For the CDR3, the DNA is TGTGCCAGCAGCGTACAGCCGATCTCTGCAAACACCATATATTTT. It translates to CASSVQPISANTIYF.